These 22 T cell receptor beta chains share one sample of origin, sequenced in a study of blood T cell repertoires in COVID-19. Clones were read by immunoSEQ multiplex PCR, and TCRdb kept only the in-frame ones, dropping some. Found here are about 400,000 clones, about 90% of them singletons; the top ten hold about 2.7%. The sample consisted of PBMCs or T cells enriched from blood (not recorded which). These receptors were collected from a woman under 40 who had recovered from COVID-19.

V gene TRBV5-1 combines with J gene TRBJ1-1; weak D call: TRBD1 (6 bases). Germline CDR1 SGHRS, CDR2 YFSETQ. The CDR3 is made up of 15 amino acids. The V end was cut by 0 bases, the J end by 3 bases, with 12 bases between. The CDR3 is CASSLGGQHYTEAFF. The CDR3 DNA reads as TGCGCCAGCAGCTTGGGCGGACAGCACTACACTGAAGCTTTCTTT.

The CDR3 DNA is TGTGCCAGCAGTGGCCTAACAGGGGGCCATCAGCCCCAGCATTTT. Translating gives CASSGLTGGHQPQHF. The rearrangement uses TRBV2 and TRBJ1-5, with 9 positions matching TRBD1. The trim removed 4 bases at V and 5 bases at J, leaving 6 bases unmatched. Per germline, CDR1 SNHLY and CDR2 FYNNEI. The length of the CDR3 is 15 residues.

V gene TRBV3-1 (or the pseudogene TRBV3-2) combines with J gene TRBJ2-3; a weak D match, TRBD1 (5 bases). The germline V and J ends were trimmed by 2 bases and 2 bases, with 14 bases remaining between them. The germline V gene encodes CDR1 LGHDT and CDR2 YNNKEL (reference sequence). The CDR3 runs 16 residues. CDR3 loop: CASSQRQHLNTDTQYF. In DNA form, the CDR3 reads TGTGCCAGCAGCCAAAGACAGCACCTTAACACAGATACGCAGTATTTT.

V gene TRBV28 combines with J gene TRBJ2-1; D not resolved. The CDR3 sequence is 11 residues long. From germline, CDR1 is MDHEN and CDR2 SYDVKM. The V end lost 8 bases, the J end lost 3 bases, and 5 bases lay between the germline ends. CDR3 region: CASSFYNEQFF. CDR3 coding DNA: TGTGCCAGCTCCTTCTACAATGAGCAGTTCTTC.

V is TRBV2 and J is TRBJ1-4; 11 bases are shared with TRBD1. This CDR3 has 16 residues. Germline V CDR1 and CDR2: SNHLY, FYNNEI. The V segment lost 8 bases and the J segment 7 bases; nucleotides outside the gene matches: 12. This CDR3 is CASGTDRGRRFEKLFF. The CDR3 nucleotides read TGTGCCAGCGGAACGGACAGGGGGCGTCGTTTTGAAAAACTGTTTTTT.

The genes are TRBV4-2 and TRBJ2-3; the match to TRBD2 covers 10 bases. Germline CDR1 is LGHNA and CDR2 is YNFKEQ. The CDR3 is 16 amino acids. The junction had 8 bases not matched to a gene; V was cut back by 4 bases and J by 4 bases. The CDR3 region is CASSPRPSGSADTQYF. The CDR3 DNA reads as TGTGCCAGCAGCCCAAGACCTAGCGGGAGTGCAGATACGCAGTATTTT.

The chain employs TRBV3-1 (or the pseudogene TRBV3-2) and TRBJ1-1; D not resolved. This CDR3 spans 13 amino acids. The germline gives CDR1 LGHDT, CDR2 YNNKEL (reference sequence). With 1 base removed from V and 11 bases from J, the gap between germline ends came to 14 bases. The DNA for the CDR3 is TGTGCCAGCAGCCAAGGACTTAGGCTTGAGGCTTTCTTT. Protein product: CASSQGLRLEAFF.

V is TRBV19 and J is TRBJ2-3; 15 bases are a match to TRBD2. CDR1 is LNHDA, CDR2 SQIVND, per germline (reference sequence). The CDR3 runs to 18 residues. V shed 4 bases and J 0 bases; nucleotides not matched to a gene: 5. The CDR3 DNA follows: TGTGCCAGTAGTACTGGACTAGCGGGAGGGGCTAGCACAGATACGCAGTATTTT. Translation: CASSTGLAGGASTDTQYF.

The gene calls are TRBV20-1 and TRBJ1-5; D unresolved. CDR3 length: 10 residues. CDR1 and CDR2 from the germline V gene are DFQATT and SNEGSKA (reference sequence). DNA of the CDR3: TGCAGCCCCTCCCATCAGCCCCAGCATTTT. Translated: CSPSHQPQHF.

V usage is TRBV9 and J usage is TRBJ2-2, with 9 bases identical to TRBD2. Germline loops: CDR1 SGDLS, CDR2 YYNGEE. The CDR3 contains 15 residues. J lost 6 bases, V lost 2 bases, and 5 bases had no gene match. This chain's CDR3 is CASSVSGTSSGELFF. The CDR3 DNA is TGTGCCAGCAGCGTCTCCGGGACTAGCTCCGGGGAGCTGTTTTTT.

V is TRBV29-1 and J is TRBJ1-4; 8 nucleotides match TRBD1. This CDR3 comprises 14 residues. Trimming at V came to 0 bases and at J to 8 bases, leaving 5 bases not matched to a gene. Germline CDR1 reads SQVTM; CDR2 reads ANQGSEA. Written as DNA, the CDR3 is TGCAGCGTTGAAGAGGGCAGGGGGCGGGAAAAACTGTTTTTT. Translating gives CSVEEGRGREKLFF.

This rearrangement joins TRBV2 to TRBJ1-6, with D uncertain. The CDR3 runs to 13 residues. V lost 2 bases, J lost 6 bases, and 5 bases lay in between. The germline V gene has CDR1 SNHLY and CDR2 FYNNEI. The CDR3 here is CASSELFNSPLHF. Written as DNA, the CDR3 is TGTGCCAGCAGTGAACTTTTTAATTCACCCCTCCACTTT.

The rearrangement links TRBV27 to TRBJ2-7, with D tentatively TRBD2 (6 bases). The V and J ends lost 3 bases and 4 bases respectively, with 22 bases between them. The CDR3 contains 17 residues. From germline, CDR1 is MNHEY and CDR2 SMNVEV (reference sequence). The CDR3 bases are TGTGCCAGCAGTTTGAGTGGGACTCCAGGAACGGTGTACGAGCAGTACTTC. It specifies CASSLSGTPGTVYEQYF.

The chain uses TRBV18 and TRBJ1-1; 11 bases align to TRBD1. Germline CDR1 is KGHSH and CDR2 is LQKENI. The CDR3 runs to 16 residues. V was clipped by 2 bases and J by 6 bases; unmatched bases: 8. The CDR3 DNA is TGTGCCAGCTCACCAATCAGGACAGGGGGCGGCCCTGAAGCTTTCTTT. It yields the protein CASSPIRTGGGPEAFF.

Only one count was recorded for this clone. This chain links TRBV5-3 with TRBJ2-7; 8 nucleotides match TRBD2. TRBV5-3 has ORF status, its function being uncertain. This CDR3 has 14 residues. Germline trimming cut 3 bases from V and 4 bases from J; bases unmatched to any gene: 6. The CDR3 reads CARSSRGARYEQYF. CDR3 in DNA: TGTGCCAGAAGCTCGCGGGGGGCCAGGTACGAGCAGTACTTC.

V is TRBV9 and J is TRBJ2-7; 8 positions match TRBD1. Per the germline V gene, CDR1 is SGDLS and CDR2 is YYNGEE. This CDR3 is built from 15 residues. The V gene end was trimmed by 0 bases and the J gene end by 3 bases; junction bases not matched to a gene: 5. In DNA, the CDR3 is TGTGCCAGCAGCGTAGCTACGGGGACAGGCTACGAGCAGTACTTC. Translated: CASSVATGTGYEQYF.

The chain links TRBV3-1 (or the pseudogene TRBV3-2) to TRBJ1-1, with a weak D call TRBD1 (5 bases). V gave up 5 bases and J gave up 3 bases, with 7 bases separating them. This CDR3 region has 12 residues. CDR1 LGHDT and CDR2 YNNKEL come from the germline V gene (reference sequence). The CDR3 loop is CASSVRDTEAFF. The CDR3 nucleotides are TGTGCCAGCAGCGTCAGGGACACTGAAGCTTTCTTT.

This chain uses TRBV11-1 with TRBJ2-7; TRBD2 matches at 8 bases. V gave up 6 bases and J gave up 2 bases; unmatched junction bases: 12. The CDR3 extends over 16 amino acids. Germline CDR1 SGHAT, CDR2 FQDESV (reference sequence). This CDR3 reads CASSLFTSGKPYEQYF. The CDR3 DNA is TGTGCCAGCAGTCTATTCACTAGCGGAAAACCCTACGAGCAGTACTTC.

The V and J genes are TRBV7-9 and TRBJ2-6; D not resolved. Trimming took 4 bases from V and 1 from J, leaving 2 bases between them. This CDR3 spans 13 amino acids. Germline values: CDR1 SEHNR, CDR2 FQNEAQ (reference sequence). The CDR3 region has the DNA TGTGCCAGCAGCTCGTCTGGGGCCAACGTCCTGACTTTC. Encoded protein: CASSSSGANVLTF. The entire variable domain, with the rest obtained from reference TRBV7-9 and TRBJ2-6, is as follows: DTGVSQNPRHKITKRGQNVTFRCDPISEHNRLYWYRQTLGQGPEFLTYFQNEAQLEKSRLLSDRFSAERPKGSFSTLEIQRTEQGDSAMYLCASSSSGANVLTFGAGSRLTVL.

The rearrangement links TRBV5-1 to TRBJ1-1; D uncertain. Germline values: CDR1 SGHRS, CDR2 YFSETQ. This CDR3 is 14 amino acids long. Trimming removed 1 base from V and 5 bases from J, with 12 bases in between. The CDR3: CASSLSRGGTEAFF. The CDR3 nucleotides are TGCGCCAGCAGCTTGTCCCGGGGTGGGACTGAAGCTTTCTTT.

The chain is built from TRBV7-3 and TRBJ2-2, with 8 bases identical to TRBD2. This CDR3 spans 15 amino acids. The trim removed 3 bases at V and 4 bases at J, leaving 4 bases unmatched. Per germline, CDR1 SGHTA and CDR2 FQGTGA. The CDR3 here is CASSFVAGSTGELFF. The CDR3 DNA is TGTGCCAGCAGCTTTGTAGCGGGGAGCACCGGGGAGCTGTTTTTT.

This sequence joins TRBV19 and TRBJ2-1, with D possibly matching TRBD2 (5 bases). This CDR3 has 14 residues. The germline gives CDR1 LNHDA, CDR2 SQIVND (reference sequence). V shed 7 bases and J shed 4 bases, with 14 bases lying between them. CDR3 DNA: TGTGCCAGTAAGGCCGAGGGAGATTACAATGAGCAGTTCTTC. Encoded protein: CASKAEGDYNEQFF.